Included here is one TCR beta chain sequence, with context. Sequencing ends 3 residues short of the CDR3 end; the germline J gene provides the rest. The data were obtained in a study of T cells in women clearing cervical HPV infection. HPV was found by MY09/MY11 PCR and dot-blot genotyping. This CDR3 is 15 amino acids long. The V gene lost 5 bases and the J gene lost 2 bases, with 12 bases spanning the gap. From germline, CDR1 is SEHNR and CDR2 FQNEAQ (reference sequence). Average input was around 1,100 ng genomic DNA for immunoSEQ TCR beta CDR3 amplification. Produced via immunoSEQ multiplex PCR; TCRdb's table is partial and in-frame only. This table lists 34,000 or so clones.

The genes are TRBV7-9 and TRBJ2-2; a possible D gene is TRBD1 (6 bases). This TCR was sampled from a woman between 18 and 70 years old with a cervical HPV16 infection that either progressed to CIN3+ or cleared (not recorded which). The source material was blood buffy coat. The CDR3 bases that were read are TGTGCCAGCAGCCGTCCACAGGGTAACACCGGGGAG. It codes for CASSRPQGNTGE. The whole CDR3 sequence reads CASSRPQGNTGELFF. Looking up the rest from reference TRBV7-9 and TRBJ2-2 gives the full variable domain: DTGVSQNPRHKITKRGQNVTFRCDPISEHNRLYWYRQTLGQGPEFLTYFQNEAQLEKSRLLSDRFSAERPKGSFSTLEIQRTEQGDSAMYLCASSRPQGNTGELFFGEGSRLTVL.